The 18 T cell receptor beta chains given below trace back to one sample, sequenced in a study of T cell clonality in common variable immunodeficiency. Method: immunoSEQ multiplex PCR; TCRdb's copy keeps in-frame clones and lacks some. The repertoire consists of tens of thousands of clones, none detected only once. These receptors are not linked to any known antigen. Broader study findings: Common variable immunodeficiency TCR beta sequences reportedly had fewer deletions and N-nucleotide insertions.

The material sequenced was peripheral blood mononuclear cells. The receptors shown here come from a human donor with common variable immunodeficiency.

This clone was seen a few times. The CDR3 end falls 3 residues outside the read, so it is completed with the germline J gene. This rearrangement joins TRBV20-1 to TRBJ2-7; TRBD1 matches at 9 bases. V gave up 0 bases and J gave up 4 bases; unmatched junction bases: 7. The germline V gene has CDR1 DFQATT and CDR2 SNEGSKA (reference sequence). The CDR3 covers 15 residues. The CDR3: CSAREGTGRGYEQYF. The sequenced part of the CDR3 DNA is TGCAGTGCTAGAGAGGGGACAGGGAGGGGATACGAG.

This clone was found many times. The read ends 3 residues early relative to the CDR3; the germline J gene fills the gap. This chain joins TRBV2 and TRBJ1-6; 7 nucleotides align to TRBD1. In germline, CDR1 is SNHLY, CDR2 FYNNEI. This CDR3 has 14 residues. Trimming removed 11 bases from V and 3 bases from J; junction bases left unmatched: 7. CDR3 loop: CASGRDSYNSPLHF. The sequenced part of the CDR3 DNA is TGTGCCTCAGGACGGGACAGCTATAATTCACCC. The whole variable domain, filled in from reference TRBV2 and TRBJ1-6, reads EPEVTQTPSHQVTQMGQEVILRCVPISNHLYFYWYRQILGQKVEFLVSFYNNEISEKSEIFDDQFSVERPDGSNFTLKIRSTKLEDSAMYFCASGRDSYNSPLHFGNGTRLTVT.

This clone was counted only a few times. The read comes to an end 3 residues before the CDR3 does, leaving the germline J gene to fill in the end. The chain combines TRBV30 with TRBJ1-2; D unresolved. Trimming took off 3 bases at V and 1 base at J, with 6 bases between the two ends. The CDR3 totals 12 residues. Germline CDR1 reads GTSNPN; CDR2 reads SVGIG (reference sequence). The DNA read from the CDR3 is TGTGCCTGGAGGCAGAATAACTATGGC. Translated: CAWRQNNYG. The full CDR3 protein reads CAWRQNNYGYTF.

This clone has just a few counts. The read halts 3 residues ahead of the CDR3 end, with the missing end drawn from the germline J gene. The V gene is TRBV2, the J gene TRBJ2-4, with TRBD1 matching over 12 bases. Germline CDR1 and CDR2: SNHLY and FYNNEI. The CDR3 totals 14 residues. Trimming removed 8 bases from V and 4 bases from J; junction bases left unmatched: 3. The covered CDR3 bases are TGTGCCAGCTTGGGACAGGGGGCTAAAAACATT. Translated, it gives CASLGQGAKNI. The entire CDR3 reads CASLGQGAKNIQYF. Looking up the rest from reference TRBV2 and TRBJ2-4 gives the full variable domain: EPEVTQTPSHQVTQMGQEVILRCVPISNHLYFYWYRQILGQKVEFLVSFYNNEISEKSEIFDDQFSVERPDGSNFTLKIRSTKLEDSAMYFCASLGQGAKNIQYFGAGTRLSVL.

The table lists this clone with a few counts. The sequence runs out 3 residues before the end of the CDR3; the remainder is reconstructed from the germline J gene. The V and J genes are TRBV7-9 and TRBJ2-7; the match to TRBD2 covers 10 bases. With 3 bases clipped from V and 5 bases from J, the junction kept 7 bases outside the gene matches. The CDR3 is 15 residues long. Germline assignment: CDR1 SEHNR and CDR2 FQNEAQ (reference sequence). Incomplete CDR3 DNA: TGTGCCAGCAGCTTGACCAGCGGGAGGGGAAACGAG. The encoded protein is CASSLTSGRGNE. The CDR3 in its entirety is CASSLTSGRGNEQYF.

There are a few counts of this clone. Read sequence stops 3 residues before the CDR3 end, and the germline J gene provides the missing end. The chain has TRBV6-2 or TRBV6-3 and TRBJ2-5, with D maybe TRBD2 (5 bases). The CDR3 is 14 residues long. Trimming cost V 0 bases and J 5 bases, with 10 bases left between them. Germline CDR1 and CDR2: MNHEY and SVGEGT. The CDR3 region is CASSYSTPGETQYF. CDR3 DNA (partial): TGTGCCAGCAGTTACTCGACCCCGGGGGAGACC.

This clone was recorded at least ten times. The read ends 3 residues early relative to the CDR3; the germline J gene fills the gap. This sample also contains other DNA sequences that code for the same CDR3. This chain uses TRBV20-1 with TRBJ1-4; D is uncertain. The CDR3 is 10 amino acids. The germline CDR1 and CDR2 sequences are DFQATT and SNEGSKA (reference sequence). With 3 bases removed from V and 8 bases from J, the gap between germline ends came to 4 bases. The covered CDR3 bases are TGCAGTGCTAGTAGCGAAAAA. Translating it yields CSASSEK. The whole CDR3 region reads CSASSEKLFF.

This clone was observed many times. The read stops 3 residues short of the end of the CDR3; the missing end is completed from the germline J gene. The V call is TRBV5-1, the J call TRBJ2-7, with 10 bases fitting TRBD2. With V trimmed by 10 bases and J by 1 base, 20 bases remained unmatched. From germline, CDR1 is SGHRS and CDR2 YFSETQ. The CDR3 has 18 residues. CDR3 bases read: TGCGCCCCTGGGTGCAGCGGGAGGGCCCTCACTCGTTCCTACGAG. Its protein product is CAPGCSGRALTRSYE. The CDR3 in full is CAPGCSGRALTRSYEQYF.

As to this clone: The read stops 3 residues short of the end of the CDR3; the missing end is completed from the germline J gene. The chain uses TRBV13 and TRBJ1-2; 9 positions match TRBD1. Trimming cost V 4 bases and J 4 bases; bases outside gene matches: 13. This CDR3 comprises 17 residues. The V gene's germline CDR1 is PRHDT and CDR2 FYEKMQ (reference sequence). The DNA read from the CDR3 is TGTGCCAGCAGCTCTGAGGACAGGGGAATTCCATCCTATGGC. It translates to CASSSEDRGIPSYG. The full-length CDR3 reads as CASSSEDRGIPSYGYTF.

This clone was picked up many times. Sequencing ends 3 residues short of the CDR3 end; the germline J gene provides the rest. This sequence joins TRBV5-6 and TRBJ2-7, with D possibly matching TRBD1 (6 bases). Trimming stripped 4 bases from V and 4 bases from J, with 15 bases between. CDR3 length equals 14 residues. The germline CDR1 and CDR2 sequences are SGHDT and YYEEEE. CDR3 sequence reads: CASSHRDNGYEQYF. The sequenced CDR3 bases are TGTGCCAGCAGCCACCGGGACAACGGGTACGAG.

This clone was seen at least ten times. The CDR3 is cut off 3 residues early in the read; its end comes from the germline J gene. The V gene is TRBV19, the J gene TRBJ2-7, with D maybe TRBD1 (5 bases). The ends were cut back, 5 bases at V and 4 bases at J, with 12 bases in the middle. CDR1 is LNHDA, CDR2 SQIVND, per germline (reference sequence). The CDR3 is made up of 13 amino acids. CDR3 bases read: TGTGCCAGTAGTCAGCAGGGTTTGTACGAG. Its translation is CASSQQGLYE. The CDR3 reads in full as CASSQQGLYEQYF.

By proportion, this clone is large. The DNA ends 3 residues before the CDR3 does, and the rest of the CDR3 is filled in from the germline J gene. The V and J genes are TRBV19 and TRBJ2-7; D is ambiguous. V was trimmed by 4 bases and J by 3 bases, leaving 16 bases between them. Germline-derived CDR1 and CDR2 are LNHDA and SQIVND (reference sequence). This CDR3 spans 15 amino acids. CDR3 loop: CASSTTLNSIYEQYF. CDR3 bases read: TGTGCCAGTAGTACCACCCTAAATAGTATCTACGAG.

At least ten counts were recorded for this clone. The CDR3 end lies 3 residues beyond the end of the read and is filled in from the germline J gene. This rearrangement joins TRBV7-8 to TRBJ2-7; D is perhaps TRBD2 (5 bases). Germline CDR1 SGHVS, CDR2 FQNEAQ. The ends were cut back, 2 bases at V and 2 bases at J, with 13 bases in the middle. This CDR3 comprises 15 residues. CDR3 DNA (partial): TGTGCCAGCAGCTTAAGCGGAGGAGCGCCCTACGAG. This codes for CASSLSGGAPYE. The whole CDR3 is CASSLSGGAPYEQYF.

In this sample, this clone turned up a few times. Sequencing ends 3 residues short of the CDR3 end; the germline J gene provides the rest. The J gene is TRBJ1-5, the V gene TRBV5-1; D perhaps matches TRBD1 (6 bases). Per the germline V gene, CDR1 is SGHRS and CDR2 is YFSETQ. This CDR3 contains 15 residues. V was cut by 2 bases and J by 6 bases, with 15 bases left in between. The DNA read from the CDR3 is TGCGCCAGCAGCTTACTATCAGGGGAGGGTCAGCCC. It codes for CASSLLSGEGQP. The whole CDR3 region reads CASSLLSGEGQPQHF.

This clone was seen a handful of times. Coverage ceases 3 residues before the CDR3 finishes, and the germline J gene fills in the end. Other DNA variants within this sample encode the same CDR3. The chain uses TRBV19 and TRBJ1-1; 9 bases agree with TRBD1. The CDR3 contains 16 residues. Trimming cost V 6 bases and J 4 bases; bases outside gene matches: 12. Germline loops: CDR1 LNHDA, CDR2 SQIVND (reference sequence). The part of the CDR3 DNA that was read is TGTGCCAGTAGCGCTGCTAGGACAGGGGTGGGCACTGAA. Residues: CASSAARTGVGTE. The whole CDR3 sequence reads CASSAARTGVGTEAFF.

Many counts were recorded for this clone. The read halts 3 residues ahead of the CDR3 end, with the missing end drawn from the germline J gene. The genes are TRBV18 and TRBJ2-3; 7 bases agree with TRBD1. Germline assignment: CDR1 KGHSH and CDR2 LQKENI. This CDR3 region has 14 residues. Losses at the gene ends were 2 bases for V and 4 bases for J; bases not matched to a gene: 3. The CDR3 loop reads CASSPATGADTQYF. The CDR3 bases that were read are TGTGCCAGCTCACCAGCTACAGGGGCAGATACG. Full variable domain (missing parts from reference TRBV18 and TRBJ2-3): NAGVMQNPRHLVRRRGQEARLRCSPMKGHSHVYWYRQLPEEGLKFMVYLQKENIIDESGMPKERFSAEFPKEGPSILRIQQVVRGDSAAYFCASSPATGADTQYFGPGTRLTVL.

This clone was detected ten times or more. Read data end 3 residues before the CDR3 end; the end is taken from the germline J gene. This rearrangement joins TRBV29-1 to TRBJ2-2; the D is unclear. CDR3 length: 13 amino acids. Trimming cost V 6 bases and J 5 bases, with 13 bases left between them. The germline CDR1 and CDR2 sequences are SQVTM and ANQGSEA. The CDR3 reads CSVSRVLTGELFF. The CDR3 DNA, read in part, is TGCAGCGTCAGCCGGGTCCTAACCGGGGAG.

Notes on this clone: Sequence at one end of the junction differs from germline and may be a read error. The sequenced fragment ends 3 residues before the CDR3 boundary, so the rest is inferred from the germline J gene. The gene calls are TRBV7-9 and TRBJ2-4; no definite D call. Germline V CDR1 and CDR2: SEHNR, FQNEAQ (reference sequence). This CDR3 region has 11 residues. The CDR3 here is CSSSSVGIQYF. Incomplete CDR3 DNA: TGTTCCAGCAGCTCCGTCGGCATT.